These 20 T cell receptor beta chains were sequenced from one sample in a study of T cell responses to AZD1222 COVID-19 vaccine. The data were produced by immunoSEQ multiplex PCR, yet TCRdb's version contains in-frame clones alone and is incomplete. The data contain 150,000 to 200,000 clones, approximately 92% of them singletons. The sequenced sample was peripheral blood, obtained on day 0 of AZD1222 vaccination. The origin of the receptors is an adult in good health.

The rearrangement joins TRBV2 to TRBJ2-2, with D uncertain. CDR3 length equals 15 residues. Germline V CDR1 and CDR2: SNHLY, FYNNEI. V was clipped by 1 base and J by 5 bases, with 11 bases between them. The CDR3 reads CASSEDSGWTGELFF. The CDR3 DNA sequence: TGTGCCAGCAGTGAAGATTCAGGTTGGACCGGGGAGCTGTTTTTT.

The table lists this clone with a count of one. V and J are TRBV6-6 and TRBJ2-3, with D tentatively TRBD1 (6 bases). V was pared by 6 bases and J by 2 bases, with 9 bases between. The germline gives CDR1 MNHNY, CDR2 SVGAGI (reference sequence). The CDR3 has 13 amino acids. The CDR3 bases are TGTGCCAGCAGAGACAGGTACACAGATACGCAGTATTTT. The encoded protein is CASRDRYTDTQYF.

This chain connects TRBV5-1 to TRBJ1-4; D not certain. Germline V gene lookup returns CDR1 SGHRS and CDR2 YFSETQ. V lost 4 bases and J lost 0, with 10 bases in between. The CDR3 is 15 amino acids. The CDR3 bases are TGCGCCAGCAGCCCCGTTCGAGCAACTAATGAAAAACTGTTTTTT. Its translation is CASSPVRATNEKLFF.

The chain joins TRBV19 to TRBJ2-1; 9 nucleotides match TRBD1. The germline gives CDR1 LNHDA, CDR2 SQIVND (reference sequence). This CDR3 comprises 13 residues. The V gene end was trimmed by 7 bases and the J gene end by 7 bases; junction bases not matched to a gene: 5. The CDR3 is CASTQDRGNEQFF. CDR3 sequence (DNA): TGTGCCAGTACCCAGGACAGGGGTAATGAGCAGTTCTTC.

The chain employs TRBV6-5 and TRBJ2-1; 8 positions match TRBD2. The CDR3 length is 15 residues. CDR1 and CDR2 (germline): MNHEY, SVGAGI. J was trimmed by 4 bases and V by 6 bases; bases with no gene match: 8. The CDR3, as DNA: TGTGCCAGCAGCAAACGGGGGGGACTATACAATGAGCAGTTCTTC. It codes for CASSKRGGLYNEQFF.

The chain employs TRBV29-1 and TRBJ2-1, with D maybe TRBD2 (6 bases). This CDR3 is 14 amino acids long. Germline V CDR1 and CDR2: SQVTM, ANQGSEA. V was clipped by 4 bases and J by 4 bases, with 14 bases between them. The CDR3 reads CSVGHGGSYNEQFF. In nucleotides, the CDR3 is TGCAGCGTTGGTCACGGGGGTTCGTACAATGAGCAGTTCTTC.

The rearrangement links TRBV5-6 to TRBJ1-2; a possible D gene is TRBD1 (5 bases). Trimming stripped 6 bases from V and 8 bases from J, with 17 bases between. Germline-derived CDR1 and CDR2 are SGHDT and YYEEEE. This CDR3 contains 13 residues. DNA of the CDR3: TGTGCCAGCAAACCCGGAGGGACGGAGGGCTACACCTTC. Translating it yields CASKPGGTEGYTF.

The V and J genes are TRBV5-3 and TRBJ2-3, with 10 bases that match TRBD1. TRBV5-3 counts as an open reading frame of uncertain function. Germline trimming cut 4 bases from V and 4 bases from J; bases unmatched to any gene: 3. This CDR3 is 14 amino acids long. The CDR3 protein is CARSPGQGSDTQYF. The CDR3 DNA reads TGTGCCAGAAGCCCGGGACAGGGGTCAGATACGCAGTATTTT.

The rearrangement links TRBV2 to TRBJ2-2, with 7 bases identical to TRBD2. CDR1 and CDR2 (germline): SNHLY, FYNNEI. The J segment lost 6 bases and the V segment lost 4 bases, leaving 8 bases of the junction unmatched. CDR3 length: 15 residues. The DNA of the CDR3 is TGTGCCAGCAGTGCCGGGACTACGGCGCCCGGGGAGCTGTTTTTT. Translated: CASSAGTTAPGELFF.

V and J are TRBV2 and TRBJ1-2; 7 bases are a match to TRBD1. Looked up from germline, CDR1 is SNHLY and CDR2 is FYNNEI. The CDR3 consists of 13 residues. With V trimmed by 5 bases and J by 4 bases, 4 bases remained unmatched. The CDR3 sequence is CASSTGTAYGYTF. The CDR3 DNA reads as TGTGCCAGCAGTACCGGGACAGCCTATGGCTACACCTTC.

The genes are TRBV6-5 and TRBJ1-6, with D perhaps TRBD1 (6 bases). From germline, CDR1 is MNHEY and CDR2 SVGAGI. V shed 5 bases and J shed 7 bases, with 6 bases lying between them. CDR3 size: 12 residues. The CDR3 here is CASSTGNSPLHF. The CDR3 coding sequence is TGTGCCAGCAGTACAGGGAATTCACCCCTCCACTTT.

The chain recombines TRBV10-3 with TRBJ2-6; 8 nucleotides line up with TRBD1. Trimming at V came to 4 bases and at J to 1 base, leaving 6 bases not matched to a gene. Germline-derived CDR1 and CDR2 are ENHRY and SYGVKD. The length of the CDR3 is 17 residues. The CDR3 sequence is CAISGTGLTSGANVLTF. In DNA, the CDR3 is TGTGCCATCAGTGGGACAGGGCTTACGTCTGGGGCCAACGTCCTGACTTTC.

J is TRBJ1-3 and V is TRBV27; maybe TRBD1 (6 bases). From germline, CDR1 is MNHEY and CDR2 SMNVEV (reference sequence). Trimming removed 5 bases at V and 0 bases at J, with 11 bases between. This CDR3 contains 15 residues. This CDR3 reads CASSMRRGSGNTIYF. As DNA, the CDR3 is TGTGCCAGCAGTATGCGCAGGGGCTCTGGAAACACCATATATTTT.

This chain links TRBV5-4 with TRBJ1-4; D remains ambiguous. CDR3 size: 13 residues. Trimming shortened V by 2 bases and J by 8 bases, and 10 bases separated the two germline ends. Germline-derived CDR1 and CDR2 are SGHNT and YYREEE (reference sequence). The CDR3 DNA sequence: TGTGCCAGCAGCTTAGGAACTCAAGAAAAACTGTTTTTT. Translating it yields CASSLGTQEKLFF.

This clone was seen a few times. The V and J genes are TRBV6-1 and TRBJ1-2; TRBD1 might be the D (5 bases). This CDR3 has 13 amino acids. Trimming removed 1 base at V and 8 bases at J, with 11 bases between. Germline CDR1 is MNHNS and CDR2 is SASEGT. The CDR3 DNA reads as TGTGCCAGCAGTGAAGGCAGGGATTACGGCTACACCTTC. It translates to CASSEGRDYGYTF.

The J gene is TRBJ1-5, the V gene TRBV27, with 10 bases matching TRBD1. With V trimmed by 4 bases and J by 3 bases, 6 bases remained unmatched. This CDR3 comprises 16 residues. Germline V gene data show CDR1 as MNHEY and CDR2 as SMNVEV (reference sequence). CDR3 in amino acids: CASSSGQGVTNQPQHF. The DNA for the CDR3 is TGTGCCAGCAGTTCCGGACAGGGGGTGACCAATCAGCCCCAGCATTTT.

The V gene is TRBV7-2, the J gene TRBJ1-3; 9 bases map to TRBD1. J was trimmed by 4 bases and V by 5 bases; bases with no gene match: 3. CDR1 is SGHTA, CDR2 FQGNSA, per germline. The CDR3 sequence is 14 residues long. CDR3 sequence: CASSPTGGGNTIYF. CDR3 coding DNA: TGTGCCAGCAGCCCCACAGGGGGCGGAAACACCATATATTTT.

The CDR3 reads CASSIDRRAFF. For the CDR3, the DNA is TGTGCCAGTAGTATAGATCGGCGGGCTTTCTTT. V usage is TRBV19 and J usage is TRBJ1-1, with no clear D. The CDR3 is 11 residues long. From germline, CDR1 is LNHDA and CDR2 SQIVND (reference sequence). V lost 0 bases to trimming and J lost 11 bases, with 7 bases between them.

V gene TRBV6-5 combines with J gene TRBJ1-4; TRBD1 is a possible D gene (6 bases). CDR1 and CDR2 (germline): MNHEY, SVGAGI. CDR3 length: 16 residues. Trimming removed 2 bases from V and 6 bases from J, with 16 bases in between. In nucleotides, the CDR3 is TGTGCCAGCAGTTACGCCCTAGGATACAGGGATGAAAAACTGTTTTTT. Its translation: CASSYALGYRDEKLFF.

The table lists this clone with a count of one. Other DNA sequences within the sample encode an identical CDR3. This sequence joins TRBV5-4 and TRBJ1-2, with D possibly TRBD1 on 6 matching bases. Per germline, CDR1 SGHNT and CDR2 YYREEE (reference sequence). Trimming left V 0 bases short and J 5 bases short, with 8 bases between. The CDR3 has 13 amino acids. The CDR3 DNA is TGTGCCAGCAGCTTGGACAGGGAATATGGCTACACCTTC. This sequence encodes CASSLDREYGYTF.